Given below is one T cell receptor (beta chain) in context. The antigen remains unidentified. This entry belongs to a study of post-analysis software for immune sequencing data. About the study: Multiple sclerosis in the patients followed relapsing-remitting, secondary progressive and progressive-relapsing courses.

General study points: By F measure, samples from a shared preparation batch strongly co-clustered. Patients had higher frequencies than controls of a few TRBV segments, including TRBV5-6, TRBV5-1 and TRBV20-1.

The CDR3 is 14 residues long. V lost 2 bases to trimming and J lost 7 bases; unmatched junction nucleotides: 4. The V gene's germline CDR1 is MRHNA and CDR2 SNTAGT. TCR beta cDNA libraries included unique molecular identifiers. Input of roughly 1 to 11 million T cells yielded around 460,000 cDNA molecules. MiXCR, applied by TCRdb to the PCR reads, yields one record per CDR3 protein. Of roughly 600,000 distinct CDR3 sequences in the sample, roughly 46% were seen once. Sequenced: blood. The V gene is TRBV6-4, the J gene TRBJ1-4; 7 nucleotides align to TRBD1. The source is a girl under 18 with multiple sclerosis. The CDR3 nucleotides read TGTGCCAGCAGTGACGGGTACAGGGGTGAAAAACTGTTTTTT. Protein product: CASSDGYRGEKLFF.